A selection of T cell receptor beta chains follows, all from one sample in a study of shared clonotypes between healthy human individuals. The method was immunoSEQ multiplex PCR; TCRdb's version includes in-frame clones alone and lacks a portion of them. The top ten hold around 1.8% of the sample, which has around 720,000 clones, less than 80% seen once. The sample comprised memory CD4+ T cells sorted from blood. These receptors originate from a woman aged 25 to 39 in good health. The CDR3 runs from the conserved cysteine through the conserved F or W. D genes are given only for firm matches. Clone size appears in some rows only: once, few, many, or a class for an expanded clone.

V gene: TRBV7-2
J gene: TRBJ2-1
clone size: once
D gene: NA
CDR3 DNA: TGTGCCAGCGACACGGTGAACCGGCTGAATGAGCAGTTCTTC
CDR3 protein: CASDTVNRLNEQFF

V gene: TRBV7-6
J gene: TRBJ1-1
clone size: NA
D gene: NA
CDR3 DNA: TGTGCCAGCAGCTCCCAGCGGAGCGGAGCAACGAGCACTGAAGCTTTCTTT
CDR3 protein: CASSSQRSGATSTEAFF

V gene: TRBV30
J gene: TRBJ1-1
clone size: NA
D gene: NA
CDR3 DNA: TGTGCCTGGACCCGAGGGGGGGATTGGAACACTGAAGCTTTCTTT
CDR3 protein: CAWTRGGDWNTEAFF

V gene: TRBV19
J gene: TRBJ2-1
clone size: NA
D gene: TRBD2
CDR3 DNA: TGTGCCAGTAGTGTCCTAGCGGCCTCCTACAATGAGCAGTTCTTC
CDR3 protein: CASSVLAASYNEQFF

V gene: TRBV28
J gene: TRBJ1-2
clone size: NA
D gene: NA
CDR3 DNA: TGTGCCAGCACTATCCAGACAATGGGGTATGGCTACACCTTC
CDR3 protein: CASTIQTMGYGYTF

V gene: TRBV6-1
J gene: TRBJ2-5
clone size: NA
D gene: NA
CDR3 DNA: TGTGCCAGCAGTGAAAGTCGGACTGAGACCCAGTACTTC
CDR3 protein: CASSESRTETQYF

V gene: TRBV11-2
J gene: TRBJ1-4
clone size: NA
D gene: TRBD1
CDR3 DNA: TGTGCCAGCAGCTCCCAGACAGGGAGCCCTAATGAAAAACTGTTTTTT
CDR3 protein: CASSSQTGSPNEKLFF

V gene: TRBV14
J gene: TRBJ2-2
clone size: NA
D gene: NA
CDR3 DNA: TGTGCCAGCAGCCAATTCCCCACTCACACCGGGGAGCTGTTTTTT
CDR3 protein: CASSQFPTHTGELFF

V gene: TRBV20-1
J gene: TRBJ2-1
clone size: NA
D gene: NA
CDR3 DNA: TGCTCGACGGCTACAAACAATGAGCAGTTCTTC
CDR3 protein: CSTATNNEQFF

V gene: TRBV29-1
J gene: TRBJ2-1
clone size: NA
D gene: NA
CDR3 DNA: TGCAGCGTTGACGGGACTTTCCACAATGAGCAGTTCTTC
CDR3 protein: CSVDGTFHNEQFF

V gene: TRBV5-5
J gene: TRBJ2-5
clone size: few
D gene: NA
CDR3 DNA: TGTGCCAGCAGCTTGTCCGGGACCCAGTACTTC
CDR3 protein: CASSLSGTQYF

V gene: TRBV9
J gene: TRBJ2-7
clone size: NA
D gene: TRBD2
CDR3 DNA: TGTGCCAGCAGCGTGGGTGGACTAGCGATCGAGCAGTACTTC
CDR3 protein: CASSVGGLAIEQYF

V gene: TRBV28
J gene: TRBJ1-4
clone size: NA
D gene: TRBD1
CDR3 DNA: TGTGCCAGCAGCTTGGGACAGAAGAATGAAAAACTGTTTTTT
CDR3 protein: CASSLGQKNEKLFF

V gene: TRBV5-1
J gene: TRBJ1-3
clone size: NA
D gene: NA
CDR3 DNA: TGCGCCAGCAGCGTATTGGCGGCCTCTGGAAACACCATATATTTT
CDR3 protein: CASSVLAASGNTIYF

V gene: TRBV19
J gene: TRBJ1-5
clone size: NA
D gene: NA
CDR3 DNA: TGTGCCAGTACTGCCAGGACAGCGGGAATGGGAGTTCAGCCCCAGCATTTT
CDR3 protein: CASTARTAGMGVQPQHF

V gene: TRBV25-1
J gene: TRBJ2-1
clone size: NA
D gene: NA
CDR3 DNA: TGTGCCAGCAGTGAATCCTCGGGATCGGGCTCCTACAATGAGCAGTTCTTC
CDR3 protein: CASSESSGSGSYNEQFF

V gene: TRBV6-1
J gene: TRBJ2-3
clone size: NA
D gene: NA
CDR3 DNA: TGTGCCAGCAGTGAATTGGAGCGAGATACGCAGTATTTT
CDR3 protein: CASSELERDTQYF

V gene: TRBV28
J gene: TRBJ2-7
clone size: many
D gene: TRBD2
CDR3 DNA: TGTGCCAGCAGCCTCTCGTCCAGCGGGAACTACGAGCAGTACTTC
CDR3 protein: CASSLSSSGNYEQYF

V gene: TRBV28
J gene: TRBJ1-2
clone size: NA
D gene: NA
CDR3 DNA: TGTGCCAGCGCAAGGGTCCATGGCTACACCTTC
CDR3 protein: CASARVHGYTF

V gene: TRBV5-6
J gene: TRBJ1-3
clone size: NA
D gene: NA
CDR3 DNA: TGTGCCAGCAGCTTGGGACAGTTAGGAAACACCATATATTTT
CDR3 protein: CASSLGQLGNTIYF

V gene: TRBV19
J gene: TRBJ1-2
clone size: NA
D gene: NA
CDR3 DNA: TGTGCCAGTAGGGTTCGGGGCATTCCCCCTTATGGCTACACCTTC
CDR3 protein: CASRVRGIPPYGYTF

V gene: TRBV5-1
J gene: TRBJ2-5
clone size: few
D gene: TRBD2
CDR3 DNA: TGCGCCAGCAGCTTGGGGACTAGCGGGCTCACCCAGTACTTC
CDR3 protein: CASSLGTSGLTQYF

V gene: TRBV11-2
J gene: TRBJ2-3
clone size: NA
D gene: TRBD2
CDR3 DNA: TGTGCCAGCAGCAGCCAGCGGGACGATACGCAGTATTTT
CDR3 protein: CASSSQRDDTQYF

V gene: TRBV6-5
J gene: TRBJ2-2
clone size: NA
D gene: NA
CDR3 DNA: TGTGCCAGCAGTTACTCAGGGAGCTTGAACACCGGGGAGCTGTTTTTT
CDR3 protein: CASSYSGSLNTGELFF

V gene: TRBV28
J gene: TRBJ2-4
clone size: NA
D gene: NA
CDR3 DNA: TGTGCCAGCAGTTTAGGAGGGGGGGACAACATTCAGTACTTC
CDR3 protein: CASSLGGGDNIQYF

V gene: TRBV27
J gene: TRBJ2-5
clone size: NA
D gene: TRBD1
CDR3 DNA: TGTGCCAGCAGTCCAAACCCCAGGGGGCTAGGGGAGACCCAGTACTTC
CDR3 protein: CASSPNPRGLGETQYF

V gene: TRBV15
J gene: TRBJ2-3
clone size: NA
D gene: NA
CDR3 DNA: TGTGCCACCAGCGGGGGCGGGGGTACGCAGTATTTT
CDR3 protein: CATSGGGGTQYF

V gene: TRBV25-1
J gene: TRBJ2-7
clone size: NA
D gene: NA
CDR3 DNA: TGTGCCAGCAGTGACCCTAGACCAGGGAGCTACGAGCAGTACTTC
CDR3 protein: CASSDPRPGSYEQYF

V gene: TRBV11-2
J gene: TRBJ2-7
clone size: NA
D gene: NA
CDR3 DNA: TGTGCCAGCAGATATGTCGGGGTACGAGAAAGGGAATACGAGCAGTACTTC
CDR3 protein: CASRYVGVREREYEQYF

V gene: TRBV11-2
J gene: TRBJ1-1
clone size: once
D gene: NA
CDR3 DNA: TGTGCCAGCAGCTACTCACAGGGACTGAACACTGAAGCTTTCTTT
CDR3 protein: CASSYSQGLNTEAFF

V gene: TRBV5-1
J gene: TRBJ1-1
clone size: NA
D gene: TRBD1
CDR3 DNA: TGCGCCAGCAGCTTGGGGGGACAGGCCTTCGGAGCTTTCTTT
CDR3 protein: CASSLGGQAFGAFF

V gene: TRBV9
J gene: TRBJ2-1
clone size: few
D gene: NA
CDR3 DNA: TGTGCCAGCAGCGTTTGGGGGGACTCTCAATCCTACAATGAGCAGTTCTTC
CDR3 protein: CASSVWGDSQSYNEQFF

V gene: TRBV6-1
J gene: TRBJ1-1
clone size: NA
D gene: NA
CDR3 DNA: TGTGCCGCCAAGACAGTGTATCACACTGAAGCTTTCTTT
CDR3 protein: CAAKTVYHTEAFF

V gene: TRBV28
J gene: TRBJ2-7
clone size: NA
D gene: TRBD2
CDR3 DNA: TGTGCCAGCAGTATTCCGGGACTAGCGGAGCAGCGGAGCTCCTACGAGCAGTACTTC
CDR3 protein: CASSIPGLAEQRSSYEQYF

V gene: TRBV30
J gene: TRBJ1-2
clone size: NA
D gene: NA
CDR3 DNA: TGTGCCTGGAGTGTAATGGGGGGATCGTACTTC
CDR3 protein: CAWSVMGGSYF

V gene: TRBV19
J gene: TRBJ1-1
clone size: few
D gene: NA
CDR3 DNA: TGTGCCAGTAGTCGGTCCTCGCTCCAGAACACTGAAGCTTTCTTT
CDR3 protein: CASSRSSLQNTEAFF

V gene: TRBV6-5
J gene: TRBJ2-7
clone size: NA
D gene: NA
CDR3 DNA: TGTGCCAGCAGTTCGATGACTAGGACCTACGAGCAGTACTTC
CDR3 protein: CASSSMTRTYEQYF

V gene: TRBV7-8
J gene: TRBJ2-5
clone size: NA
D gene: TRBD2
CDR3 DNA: TGTGCCAGCAGCTTTGAACTAGCGGACCAAGAGACCCAGTACTTC
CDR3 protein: CASSFELADQETQYF

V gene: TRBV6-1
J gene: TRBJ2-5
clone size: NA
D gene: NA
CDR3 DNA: TGTGCCAGCAGTGAAGTGGCAGAAGAAGAGACCCAGTACTTC
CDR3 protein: CASSEVAEEETQYF

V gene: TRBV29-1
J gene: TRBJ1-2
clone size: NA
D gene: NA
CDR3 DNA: TGCAGCGTTGTGGGACACCTCTATGGCTACACCTTC
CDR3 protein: CSVVGHLYGYTF

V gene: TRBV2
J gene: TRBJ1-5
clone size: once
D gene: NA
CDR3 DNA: TGTGCCAGCAGTGGCTCCAATAGCAATCAGCCCCAGCATTTT
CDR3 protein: CASSGSNSNQPQHF

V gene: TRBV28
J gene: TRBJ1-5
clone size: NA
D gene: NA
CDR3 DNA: TGTGCCAGCAGTTCAGCTACAGGGAACCATCAGCCCCAGCATTTT
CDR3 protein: CASSSATGNHQPQHF

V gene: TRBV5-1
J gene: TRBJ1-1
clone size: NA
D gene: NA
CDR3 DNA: TGCGCCAGCAGCTTAGGGGTTAACACTGAAGCTTTCTTT
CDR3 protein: CASSLGVNTEAFF

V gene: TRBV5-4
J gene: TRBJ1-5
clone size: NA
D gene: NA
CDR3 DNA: TGTGCCAGCAGCTCTGGTGGTCCAGGCGGCAATCAGCCCCAGCATTTT
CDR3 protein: CASSSGGPGGNQPQHF

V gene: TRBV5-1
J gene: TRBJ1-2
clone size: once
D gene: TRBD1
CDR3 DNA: TGCGCCAGCAGCACGACAGGGGCCGGCTATGGCTACACCTTC
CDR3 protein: CASSTTGAGYGYTF

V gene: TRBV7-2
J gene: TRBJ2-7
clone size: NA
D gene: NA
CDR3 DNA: TGTGCCAGCAGCTGGCCAGTAAGTGGGCACGAGCAGTACTTC
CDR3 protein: CASSWPVSGHEQYF

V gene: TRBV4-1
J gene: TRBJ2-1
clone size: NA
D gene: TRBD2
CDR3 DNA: TGCGCCAGCCGAAAAGTGGTAGCGGGCATTAACAATGAGCAGTTCTTC
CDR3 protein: CASRKVVAGINNEQFF

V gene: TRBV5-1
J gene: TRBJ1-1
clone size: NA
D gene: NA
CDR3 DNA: TGCGCCAGCAGCTTGACTGCCGGAAACACTGAAGCTTTCTTT
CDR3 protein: CASSLTAGNTEAFF

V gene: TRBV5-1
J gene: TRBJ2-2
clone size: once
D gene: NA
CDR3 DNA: TGCGCCAGCAGCTTGGGGACGGGTGGCACCGGGGAGCTGTTTTTT
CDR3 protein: CASSLGTGGTGELFF

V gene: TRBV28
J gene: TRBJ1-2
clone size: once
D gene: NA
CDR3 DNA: TGTGCCAGCAGTTTCGGTCCCTACGACTATGGCTACACCTTC
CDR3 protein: CASSFGPYDYGYTF

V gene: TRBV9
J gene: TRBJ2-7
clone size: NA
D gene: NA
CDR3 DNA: TGTGCCAGCAGCGTAGATGTCGGAGCCTACGAGCAGTACTTC
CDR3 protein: CASSVDVGAYEQYF

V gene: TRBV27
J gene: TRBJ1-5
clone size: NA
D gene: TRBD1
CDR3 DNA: TGTGCCAGCAGTTCCCTCAACGACCGACAGGGTGGATTGAGGAATCAGCCCCAGCATTTT
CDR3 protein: CASSSLNDRQGGLRNQPQHF

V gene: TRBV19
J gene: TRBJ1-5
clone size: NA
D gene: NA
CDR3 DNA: TGTGCCAGTAGCAGAAAGTTGCCGGGACATAGCAATCAGCCCCAGCATTTT
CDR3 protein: CASSRKLPGHSNQPQHF

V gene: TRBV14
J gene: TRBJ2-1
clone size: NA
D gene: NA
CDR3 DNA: TGTGCCAGCAGCTTTAGAGACGGTTTCAATGAGCAGTTCTTC
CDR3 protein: CASSFRDGFNEQFF